This T cell receptor beta chain comes out of a study of T cells after posttransplantation cyclophosphamide. The assay was immunoSEQ multiplex PCR, and TCRdb's table has in-frame clones only and misses some. Sampling found 5,500 to 8,500 clones, none seen once. Busulfan-fludarabine conditioning, marrow transplant, and cyclophosphamide on days +3 and +4 were administered. This CDR3 is 15 amino acids long. V shed 0 bases and J shed 5 bases, with 14 bases lying between them. The germline V gene has CDR1 SGHRS and CDR2 YFSETQ. Study-wide findings and caveats: TRB overlap between skin or GI tissue T cells and blood was limited.

This clone was seen at least ten times. What it binds is unknown. This chain uses TRBV5-1 with TRBJ1-1; D unclear. This receptor was taken from a male patient aged 45-59 years who received an allogeneic stem cell transplant from an unrelated donor, was CMV-positive, and had acute GVHD only. The T cells may come from the graft donor. Sequenced material: PBMCs, taken after allogeneic stem cell transplant with posttransplant cyclophosphamide. The CDR3 coding sequence is TGCGCCAGCAGCTTGGGTCGACTCATGCAGACTGAAGCTTTCTTT. Translated, it gives CASSLGRLMQTEAFF.